The 26 T cell receptor beta chains below come from one sample, sequenced in a study of blood T cells in healthy people across ages. For the second PCR, which ran for 7 to 11 cycles, a sample-barcoded 5' primer and a J-beta primer mix were used. MiXCR was run by TCRdb on the 5' RACE reads, yielding one entry per CDR3 protein. Of 1,500,000 or so distinct CDR3 sequences listed, approximately 59% are singletons. Sequenced: blood. All receptors come from a man in his late teens or twenties in good health.

The genes are TRBV20-1 and TRBJ2-1; the match to TRBD2 covers 10 bases. After removal of 6 bases from V and 1 base from J, the junction contained 18 bases not matched to a gene. This CDR3 has 19 amino acids. From germline, CDR1 is DFQATT and CDR2 SNEGSKA (reference sequence). Here the CDR3 reads CSAVPPMHGSGRSYNEQFF. The CDR3 DNA follows: TGCAGTGCCGTCCCGCCAATGCATGGTAGCGGGAGGTCCTACAATGAGCAGTTCTTC.

This rearrangement joins TRBV2 to TRBJ2-7, with 8 bases identical to TRBD1. The germline CDR1 and CDR2 sequences are SNHLY and FYNNEI. The CDR3 has 15 residues. Unmatched junction bases numbered 13, after V lost 7 bases and J lost 5 bases. This CDR3 reads CASKAATGGSHEQYF. CDR3 nucleotide sequence: TGTGCCAGCAAGGCGGCCACAGGGGGAAGCCACGAGCAGTACTTC.

This clonotype was counted a few times. J is TRBJ2-3 and V is TRBV24-1; D may be TRBD1 or TRBD2 (5 bases each). Germline V gene lookup returns CDR1 KGHDR and CDR2 SFDVKD. The CDR3 totals 14 residues. Trimming shortened V by 9 bases and J by 6 bases, and 18 bases separated the two germline ends. The CDR3, as DNA: TGTGCCACCTCCGGGACCACCGGTCTCGATACGCAGTATTTT. This translates into CATSGTTGLDTQYF.

The chain has TRBV5-1 and TRBJ1-2, with unresolved D. The CDR3 is 13 residues long. Trimming shortened V by 9 bases and J by 5 bases, and 17 bases separated the two germline ends. CDR1 SGHRS and CDR2 YFSETQ come from the germline V gene. CDR3 protein: CATSDLPEYGYTF. Here the CDR3 DNA reads TGCGCCACCTCGGACCTACCAGAATATGGCTACACCTTC.

The rearrangement links TRBV4-3 to TRBJ2-1; D gene uncertain. Germline CDR1 is LGHNA and CDR2 is YSLEER. V was pared by 0 bases and J by 3 bases, with 12 bases between. This CDR3 is built from 16 residues. Here the CDR3 DNA reads TGCGCCAGCAGCCAAGATGATAGGGATATCTACAATGAGCAGTTCTTC. Translation: CASSQDDRDIYNEQFF.

CDR3 sequence (DNA): TGTGCCAGCAGCCTCGGTAGGCCAACCTACGAGCAGTACTTC. It yields the protein CASSLGRPTYEQYF. The V and J genes are TRBV5-8 and TRBJ2-7, with D unresolved. V lost 4 bases and J 2 bases, leaving 13 bases between the germline ends. The CDR3 extends over 14 amino acids. The germline CDR1 and CDR2 sequences are SGHTS and YDEGEE.

This chain links TRBV25-1 with TRBJ2-1; 8 nucleotides align to TRBD2. There are 13 residues in the CDR3. Trimming took 11 bases from V and 8 from J; bases not matched to a gene: 11. The V gene's germline CDR1 is MGHDK and CDR2 SYGVNS. CDR3 nucleotides: TGTGCCCCCAGAGGGAAAGCGGGGGATGAGCAGTTCTTC. This gives the protein CAPRGKAGDEQFF.

CDR3 protein: CASRASGGASCTDTQYF. The CDR3 DNA follows: TGTGCCAGCAGAGCTAGCGGGGGGGCTTCATGCACAGATACGCAGTATTTT. The gene calls are TRBV12-3 or TRBV12-4 and TRBJ2-3; TRBD2 agrees at 12 bases. CDR3 length: 17 amino acids. J lost 1 base, V lost 6 bases, and 8 bases had no gene match.

This clonotype was found a few times. V is TRBV4-3 and J is TRBJ1-4; D is unresolved. This CDR3 has 16 amino acids. The ends were cut back, 3 bases at V and 1 base at J, with 12 bases in the middle. Germline V CDR1 and CDR2: LGHNA, YSLEER. DNA for the CDR3: TGCGCCAGCAGCCACGGGGTTTCTGAAACTAATGAAAAACTGTTTTTT. This translates into CASSHGVSETNEKLFF.

The chain combines TRBV5-1 with TRBJ2-5; weak D call: TRBD1 (6 bases). This CDR3 has 14 residues. V lost 0 bases and J lost 11, with 17 bases in between. CDR1 and CDR2 from the germline V gene are SGHRS and YFSETQ. The CDR3 coding sequence is TGCGCCAGCAGCTTGGAGCGCTGGACAGATGAGCAGTACTTC. This gives the protein CASSLERWTDEQYF.

This clonotype was seen a few times. The gene calls are TRBV6-6 and TRBJ2-7; no reliable D call. V lost 6 bases and J lost 0, with 15 bases in between. The germline gives CDR1 MNHNY, CDR2 SVGAGI (reference sequence). The CDR3 runs to 15 residues. CDR3 residues: CASSRRVGSSYEQYF. The DNA for the CDR3 is TGTGCCAGCAGCCGACGGGTCGGCAGCTCCTACGAGCAGTACTTC.

This clonotype came up a few times. The rearrangement links TRBV4-1 to TRBJ2-1, with TRBD1 identical over 11 bases. The CDR3 extends over 18 amino acids. Germline values: CDR1 MGHRA, CDR2 YSYEKL. V lost 1 base to trimming and J lost 0 bases; unmatched junction nucleotides: 5. The CDR3 loop reads CASSQAGDRGYSYNEQFF. Written as DNA, the CDR3 is TGCGCCAGCAGCCAAGCAGGGGACAGGGGGTACTCCTACAATGAGCAGTTCTTC.

This chain connects TRBV28 to TRBJ2-1, with D unresolved. TRBJ2-7 explains the end of the DNA better; the J call may be wrong. CDR3 length equals 11 residues. Germline V CDR1 and CDR2: MDHEN, SYDVKM. In DNA, the CDR3 is TGTGCCAGCACCCACCACCTAGGGCAGTACTTC. Translated, it gives CASTHHLGQYF.

This clonotype has a handful of counts. This rearrangement joins TRBV20-1 to TRBJ2-1; 12 bases fit TRBD2. The germline gives CDR1 DFQATT, CDR2 SNEGSKA (reference sequence). This CDR3 region has 15 residues. With 5 bases clipped from V and 5 bases from J, the junction kept 7 bases outside the gene matches. For the CDR3, the DNA is TGCAGTGCTCCAGGGACTAGCGGGCTTCACAATGAGCAGTTCTTC. As protein: CSAPGTSGLHNEQFF.

CDR3: CASSQSLRQGAIGETQYF. DNA for the CDR3: TGTGCCAGCAGCCAAAGTTTGAGACAGGGGGCAATCGGGGAGACCCAGTACTTC. The chain has TRBV4-2 and TRBJ2-5, with 10 bases lining up with TRBD1. This CDR3 has 18 amino acids. Trimming at V came to 2 bases and at J to 5 bases, leaving 14 bases not matched to a gene. Germline V gene data show CDR1 as LGHNA and CDR2 as YNFKEQ.

The V gene is TRBV3-1, the J gene TRBJ2-4, with D perhaps being TRBD1 or TRBD2 (5 bases each). The better agreement between TRBJ2-7 and the DNA end casts doubt on the J call. The germline gives CDR1 LGHDT, CDR2 YNNKEL (reference sequence). This CDR3 has 15 residues. DNA for the CDR3: TGTGCCAGCAGCCAAATGGGGGAGTTCTCCTACGAGCAGTACTTC. Its translation: CASSQMGEFSYEQYF.

This clonotype was found a few times. The chain recombines TRBV7-2 with TRBJ2-1; 8 positions match TRBD1. The CDR3 is 15 residues long. CDR1 SGHTA and CDR2 FQGNSA come from the germline V gene. J was trimmed by 6 bases and V by 6 bases; bases with no gene match: 10. Here the CDR3 reads CASSPGQGFTNEQFF. The CDR3 nucleotides read TGTGCCAGCAGTCCCGGACAGGGCTTTACCAATGAGCAGTTCTTC.

A few counts support this clonotype. The chain carries TRBV11-2 and TRBJ2-7; D is unresolved. This CDR3 has 12 residues. Germline CDR1 is SGHAT and CDR2 is FQNNGV. The germline V and J ends were trimmed by 3 bases and 5 bases, with 8 bases remaining between them. Here the CDR3 reads CASSLFSNEQYF. The CDR3 DNA reads TGTGCCAGCAGCTTGTTTAGCAACGAGCAGTACTTC.

The V gene is TRBV7-2, the J gene TRBJ2-5; the match to TRBD1 covers 7 bases. The closer fit of TRBJ2-7 to the DNA end suggests the J call may be wrong. This CDR3 has 15 amino acids. CDR1 is SGHTA and CDR2 is FQGNSA in the germline V gene. CDR3 sequence: CASSLGGQSYHEQYF. CDR3 sequence (DNA): TGTGCCAGCAGCTTAGGGGGACAGAGTTATCACGAGCAGTACTTC.

The rearrangement links TRBV20-1 to TRBJ2-4, with TRBD1 identical over 7 bases. The J call may not be correct, given that the DNA end is closer to TRBJ2-7. Germline-derived CDR1 and CDR2 are DFQATT and SNEGSKA (reference sequence). The CDR3 is 12 residues long. CDR3 loop: CSAANRGYEQYF. The CDR3 DNA reads as TGCAGTGCTGCTAACAGGGGCTACGAGCAGTACTTC.

Remarks on this clonotype: The CDR3 does not close with the conserved phenylalanine or tryptophan, likely indicating a read error. The chain recombines TRBV24-1 with TRBJ1-2; TRBD1 matches 7 bases. Germline assignment: CDR1 KGHDR and CDR2 SFDVKD. This CDR3 is 16 amino acids long. After removal of 0 bases from V and 3 bases from J, the junction contained 6 bases not matched to a gene. In DNA form, the CDR3 reads TGTGCCACCAGTGATTTGTATGAGGGGGCACACTATGGCTACACCCTC. This translates into CATSDLYEGAHYGYTL.

CDR3 sequence (DNA): TGTGCCAGCAGTAATACAGGGGTCCGGCTAGCGGGAGGGGTCGATGAGCAGTTCTTC. It is translated as CASSNTGVRLAGGVDEQFF. The V call is TRBV6-1, the J call TRBJ2-1; TRBD2 aligns across 12 bases. V lost 5 bases to trimming and J lost 8 bases; unmatched junction nucleotides: 19. This CDR3 region has 19 residues. Germline V gene lookup returns CDR1 MNHNS and CDR2 SASEGT.

This clonotype has just a few counts. This sequence joins TRBV6-1 and TRBJ2-1; D ambiguous. Between the trimmed V and J ends, which lost 4 bases and 7 bases, there was a span of 11 bases. The CDR3 has 13 amino acids. The germline V gene has CDR1 MNHNS and CDR2 SASEGT. The chain's CDR3 is CASSVAGANEQFF. The CDR3 DNA reads as TGTGCCAGCAGTGTGGCAGGTGCGAATGAGCAGTTCTTC.

This clonotype was found once. The chain has TRBV28 and TRBJ2-5; D gene ambiguous. Looked up from germline, CDR1 is MDHEN and CDR2 is SYDVKM. The CDR3 is 16 amino acids. V was pared by 5 bases and J by 1 base, with 17 bases between. In DNA form, the CDR3 reads TGTGCCAGCAGTCCCGAGGTCTTCACTCCCCAAGAGACCCAGTACTTC. Translated: CASSPEVFTPQETQYF.

This clonotype has just a few counts. The chain carries TRBV6-4 and TRBJ2-1; TRBD2 might be the D (5 bases). Trimming removed 5 bases from V and 9 bases from J, with 14 bases in between. The CDR3 extends over 13 amino acids. Germline assignment: CDR1 MRHNA and CDR2 SNTAGT. The CDR3 DNA follows: TGTGCCAGCAGTAGTTTGTTGGCGGGTGAGCAGTTCTTC. As protein: CASSSLLAGEQFF.

V gene TRBV29-1 combines with J gene TRBJ1-1, with no clear D. V gave up 7 bases and J gave up 3 bases, with 12 bases separating them. Looked up from germline, CDR1 is SQVTM and CDR2 is ANQGSEA. The length of the CDR3 is 12 residues. The CDR3 protein is CSERMGDTEAFF. CDR3 in DNA: TGCAGCGAGAGAATGGGAGACACTGAAGCTTTCTTT.